The present T cell receptor (beta chain) was sequenced within a study of identical twins. Whole-study results and caveats: Conclusions rested on cross-sectional statistics rather than following the same donors. Fewer insertions marked abundant cord blood beta clonotypes; young adult naive trended weakly, memory not at all.

Each CDR3 protein is one row after TCRdb ran MiXCR on the 5' RACE reads. Of about 430,000 distinct CDR3 sequences listed, 15% to 20% are singletons. This clonotype has just a few counts. The target antigen is unknown. CDR1 and CDR2 (germline): SGHTA, FQGNSA. This CDR3 has 17 residues. The trim removed 3 bases at V and 6 bases at J, leaving 13 bases unmatched. The V gene is TRBV7-2, the J gene TRBJ2-2; 7 bases line up with TRBD1. Sequenced: naive T cells sorted from blood. This TCR was sampled from a man between 45 and 60 years old in good health. This chain's CDR3 is CASSFRDRVQKPGELFF. In DNA form, the CDR3 reads TGTGCCAGCAGCTTCCGGGACAGAGTTCAGAAGCCCGGGGAGCTGTTTTTT.